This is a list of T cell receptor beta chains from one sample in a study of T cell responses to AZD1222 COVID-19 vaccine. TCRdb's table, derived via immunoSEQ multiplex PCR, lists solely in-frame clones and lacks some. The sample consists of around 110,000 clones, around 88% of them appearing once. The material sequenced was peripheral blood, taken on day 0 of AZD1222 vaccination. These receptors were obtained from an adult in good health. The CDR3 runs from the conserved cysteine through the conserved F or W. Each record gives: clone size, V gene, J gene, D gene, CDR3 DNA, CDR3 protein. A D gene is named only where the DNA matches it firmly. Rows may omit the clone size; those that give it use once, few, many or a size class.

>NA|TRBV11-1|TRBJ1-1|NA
TGTGCCAGCAGCTTACAGGGGACTATGAACACTGAAGCTTTCTTT
CASSLQGTMNTEAFF
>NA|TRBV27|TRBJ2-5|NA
TGTGCCAGCAGGCCTGGACAGATATCTTGGGAGACCCAGTACTTC
CASRPGQISWETQYF
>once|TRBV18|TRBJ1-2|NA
TGTGCCAGCTCACTTCTCGCCATTTATGGCTACACCTTC
CASSLLAIYGYTF
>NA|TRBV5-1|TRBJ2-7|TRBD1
TGCGCCAGCAGCTTGGGACAGGGGGCTTACGAGCAGTACTTC
CASSLGQGAYEQYF
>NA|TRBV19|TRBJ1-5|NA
TGTGCCAGTAGTACGGGGACACTTAATTTTTATAGCAATCAGCCCCAGCATTTT
CASSTGTLNFYSNQPQHF
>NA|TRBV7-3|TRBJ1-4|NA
TGTGCCAGCAGCTTAAATCGGGGGGCGAAAGCTAATGAAAAACTGTTTTTT
CASSLNRGAKANEKLFF
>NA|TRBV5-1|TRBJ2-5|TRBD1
TGCGCCAGCAGCGACAGGGAGATCCTAAAGACCCAGTACTTC
CASSDREILKTQYF
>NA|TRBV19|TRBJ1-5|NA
TGTGCCAGTAAGGCAGACCATAGCAATCAGCCCCAGCATTTT
CASKADHSNQPQHF
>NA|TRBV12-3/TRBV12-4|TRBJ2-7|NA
TGTGCCAGCAGCCCTCGGACTCACTACGAGCAGTACTTC
CASSPRTHYEQYF
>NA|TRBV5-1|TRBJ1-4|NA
TGCGCCAGCAGCTTCGTGGGGGGTGCAACTAATGAAAAACTGTTTTTT
CASSFVGGATNEKLFF
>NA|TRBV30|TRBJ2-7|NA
TGTGCCTGGAGTACGCGGCTAGGAGCCCACGAGCAGTACTTC
CAWSTRLGAHEQYF
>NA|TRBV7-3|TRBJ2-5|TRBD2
TGTGCCAGCAGCCCGGGAGGGCCCCAAGAGACCCAGTACTTC
CASSPGGPQETQYF
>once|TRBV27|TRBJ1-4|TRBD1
TGTGCCAGCAGTGGACAGGAACTCTCGGGACTGTTTTTT
CASSGQELSGLFF
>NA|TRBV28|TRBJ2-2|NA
TGTGCCAGCAGTTTCCAGGACAGCCGCACCGGGGAGCTGTTTTTT
CASSFQDSRTGELFF
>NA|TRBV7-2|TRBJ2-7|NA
TGTGCCAGCGGTTTCCAGGGACGAGGCTCCTACGAGCAGTACTTC
CASGFQGRGSYEQYF
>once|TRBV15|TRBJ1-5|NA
TGTGCCACCAGCAAGGGATATAGCAATCAGCCCCAGCATTTT
CATSKGYSNQPQHF
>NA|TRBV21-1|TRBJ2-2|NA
TGTGCCAGCAGCTCTCCGGCCCAGACAACCGGGGAGCTGTTTTTT
CASSSPAQTTGELFF
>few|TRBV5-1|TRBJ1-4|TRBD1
TGCGCCAGCAGCGACGGGACAGGAATCCTAGAAAAACTGTTTTTT
CASSDGTGILEKLFF